The present TCR beta chain was sequenced within a study of cytomegalovirus exposure and HLA in healthy donors. Overall study findings and caveats: Accurate prediction of HLA-A and HLA-B alleles (for most subjects) was reportedly achieved from TCR beta sequences. In a later analysis, the majority of CMV-associated beta chains seemingly showed HLA restriction.

60 Vbeta and 13 Jbeta primers were used in PCR. Profiling relied on immunoSEQ multiplex PCR, and the TCRdb table lists in-frame clones only, not all of them. This table has more than 130,000 clones, 80% appearing once. Germline CDR1 SGHDN, CDR2 FVKESK. J was trimmed by 5 bases and V by 7 bases; bases with no gene match: 10. This CDR3 has 16 amino acids. Comment on this clone: The antigen remains undetermined.

Sequenced input: PBMCs. The TCR sequence derives from a man aged 25 to 40 in good health and CMV-seronegative. This chain links TRBV14 with TRBJ2-5, with TRBD2 matching over 13 bases. CDR3 coding DNA: TGTGCCAGCAACACCGGACTAGCGGGGGATACTGAGACCCAGTACTTC. Amino acid sequence: CASNTGLAGDTETQYF.